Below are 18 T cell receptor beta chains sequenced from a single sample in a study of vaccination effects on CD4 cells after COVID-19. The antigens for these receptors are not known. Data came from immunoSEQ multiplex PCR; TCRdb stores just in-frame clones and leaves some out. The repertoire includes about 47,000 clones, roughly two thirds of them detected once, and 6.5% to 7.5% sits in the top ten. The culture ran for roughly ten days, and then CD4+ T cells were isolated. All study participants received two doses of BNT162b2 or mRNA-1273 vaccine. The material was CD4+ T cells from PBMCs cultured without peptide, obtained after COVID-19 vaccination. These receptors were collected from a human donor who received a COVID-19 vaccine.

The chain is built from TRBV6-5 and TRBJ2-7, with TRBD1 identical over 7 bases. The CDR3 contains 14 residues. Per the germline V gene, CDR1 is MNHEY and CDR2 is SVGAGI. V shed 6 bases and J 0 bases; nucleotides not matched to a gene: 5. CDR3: CASSGQVSSYEQYF. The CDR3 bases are TGTGCCAGCAGCGGACAGGTGAGCTCCTACGAGCAGTACTTC.

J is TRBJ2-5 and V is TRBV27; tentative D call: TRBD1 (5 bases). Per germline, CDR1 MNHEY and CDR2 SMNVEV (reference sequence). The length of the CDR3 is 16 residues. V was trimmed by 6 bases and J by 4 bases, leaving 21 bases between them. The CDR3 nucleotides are TGTGCCAGCAGCAAAACCGGACCCCGAAGGGGAGAGACCCAGTACTTC. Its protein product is CASSKTGPRRGETQYF.

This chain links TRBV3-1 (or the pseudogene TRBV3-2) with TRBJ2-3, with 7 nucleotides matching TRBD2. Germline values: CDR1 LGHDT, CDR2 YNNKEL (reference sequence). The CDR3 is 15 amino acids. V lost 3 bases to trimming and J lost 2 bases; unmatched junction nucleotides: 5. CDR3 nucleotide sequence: TGTGCCAGCAGCCAGAGAGCGGGGTTCACAGATACGCAGTATTTT. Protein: CASSQRAGFTDTQYF.

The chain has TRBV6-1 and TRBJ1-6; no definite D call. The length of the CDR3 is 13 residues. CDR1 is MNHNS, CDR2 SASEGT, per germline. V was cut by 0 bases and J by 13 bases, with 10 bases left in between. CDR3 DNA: TGTGCCAGCAGTGAAGCGACCCCTTTGCCCCTCCACTTT. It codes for CASSEATPLPLHF.

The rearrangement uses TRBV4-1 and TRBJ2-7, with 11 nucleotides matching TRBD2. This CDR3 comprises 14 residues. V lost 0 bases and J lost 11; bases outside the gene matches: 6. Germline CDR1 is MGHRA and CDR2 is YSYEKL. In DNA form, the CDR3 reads TGCGCCAGCAGCCAAGAACTAGCGGGAGTAACGGAGTACTTC. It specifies CASSQELAGVTEYF.

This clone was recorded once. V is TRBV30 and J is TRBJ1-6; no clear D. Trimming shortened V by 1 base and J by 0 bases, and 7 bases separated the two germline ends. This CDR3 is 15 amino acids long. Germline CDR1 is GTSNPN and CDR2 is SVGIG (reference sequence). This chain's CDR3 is CAWSGLSSYNSPLHF. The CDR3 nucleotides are TGTGCCTGGAGTGGACTGAGCTCCTATAATTCACCCCTCCACTTT.

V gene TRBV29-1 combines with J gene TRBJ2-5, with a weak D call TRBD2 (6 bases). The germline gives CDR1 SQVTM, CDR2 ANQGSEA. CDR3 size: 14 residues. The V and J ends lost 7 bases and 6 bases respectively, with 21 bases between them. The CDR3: CSASPRLGGKTQYF. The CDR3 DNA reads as TGCAGCGCTTCACCCCGCCTGGGAGGAAAGACCCAGTACTTC.

CDR3 nucleotide sequence: TGTGCCAGCAGCTTGAATCCGGGGTTCACAGATACGCAGTATTTT. Its translation: CASSLNPGFTDTQYF. This sequence joins TRBV9 and TRBJ2-3, with D possibly TRBD2 on 5 matching bases. The CDR3 loop spans 15 amino acids. The germline CDR1 and CDR2 sequences are SGDLS and YYNGEE. The V and J ends lost 4 bases and 2 bases respectively, with 14 bases between them.

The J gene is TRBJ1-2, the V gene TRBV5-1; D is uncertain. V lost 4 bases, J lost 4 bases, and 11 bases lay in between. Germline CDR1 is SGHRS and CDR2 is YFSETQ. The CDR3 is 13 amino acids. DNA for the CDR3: TGCGCCAGCAGCCCATCTTCGGGCTATGGCTACACCTTC. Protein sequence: CASSPSSGYGYTF.

Written as DNA, the CDR3 is TGCGCCAGCAGCTTGGCGGGCTATCCAAACAATGAGCAGTTCTTC. Translation: CASSLAGYPNNEQFF. This rearrangement joins TRBV5-1 to TRBJ2-1; D call uncertain. Trimming removed 0 bases from V and 5 bases from J, with 12 bases in between. Germline CDR1 and CDR2: SGHRS and YFSETQ. The CDR3 extends over 15 amino acids.

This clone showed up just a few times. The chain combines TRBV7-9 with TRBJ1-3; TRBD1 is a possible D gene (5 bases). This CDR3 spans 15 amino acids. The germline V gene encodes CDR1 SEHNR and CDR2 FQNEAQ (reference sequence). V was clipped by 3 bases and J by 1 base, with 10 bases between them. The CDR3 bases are TGTGCCAGCAGCTTCGCCAGGGAGTCTGGAAACACCATATATTTT. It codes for CASSFARESGNTIYF. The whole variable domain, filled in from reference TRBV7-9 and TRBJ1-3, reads DTGVSQNPRHKITKRGQNVTFRCDPISEHNRLYWYRQTLGQGPEFLTYFQNEAQLEKSRLLSDRFSAERPKGSFSTLEIQRTEQGDSAMYLCASSFARESGNTIYFGEGSWLTVV.

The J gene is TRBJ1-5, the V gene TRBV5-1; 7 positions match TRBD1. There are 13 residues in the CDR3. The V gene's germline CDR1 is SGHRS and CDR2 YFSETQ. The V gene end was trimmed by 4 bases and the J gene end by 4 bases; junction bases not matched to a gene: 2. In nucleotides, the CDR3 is TGCGCCAGCAGCCCACAGGGGAATCAGCCCCAGCATTTT. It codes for CASSPQGNQPQHF.

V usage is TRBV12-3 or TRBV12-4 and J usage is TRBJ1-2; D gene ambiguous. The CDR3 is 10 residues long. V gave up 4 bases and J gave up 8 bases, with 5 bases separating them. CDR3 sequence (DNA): TGTGCCAGCAGTTACAAGGGCTACACCTTC. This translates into CASSYKGYTF.

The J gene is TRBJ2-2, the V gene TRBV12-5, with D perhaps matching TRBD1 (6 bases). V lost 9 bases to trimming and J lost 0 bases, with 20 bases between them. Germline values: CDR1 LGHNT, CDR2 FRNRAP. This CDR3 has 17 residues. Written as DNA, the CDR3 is TGTGCTAGCAAACACCTGGTTGGGGGCGCGAACACCGGGGAGCTGTTTTTT. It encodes CASKHLVGGANTGELFF.

CDR3 region: CASSSTGFTEAFF. CDR3 DNA sequence: TGTGCCAGCAGCTCGACAGGGTTCACTGAAGCTTTCTTT. This chain links TRBV7-9 with TRBJ1-1; TRBD1 agrees at 7 bases. Germline CDR1 SEHNR, CDR2 FQNEAQ (reference sequence). The CDR3 is made up of 13 amino acids. Germline trimming cut 4 bases from V and 4 bases from J; bases unmatched to any gene: 3.

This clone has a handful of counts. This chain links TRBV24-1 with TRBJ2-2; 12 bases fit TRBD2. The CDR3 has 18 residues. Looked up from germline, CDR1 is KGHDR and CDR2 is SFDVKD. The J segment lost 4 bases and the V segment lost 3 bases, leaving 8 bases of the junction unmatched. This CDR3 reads CATSDTRGLAGPTGELFF. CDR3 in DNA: TGTGCCACCAGTGATACCAGAGGACTAGCGGGACCCACCGGGGAGCTGTTTTTT.

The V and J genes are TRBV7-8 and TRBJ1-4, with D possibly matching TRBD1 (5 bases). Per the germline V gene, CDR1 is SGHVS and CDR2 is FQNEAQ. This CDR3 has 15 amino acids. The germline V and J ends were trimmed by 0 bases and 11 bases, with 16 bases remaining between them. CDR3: CASSLARAYSDKLFF. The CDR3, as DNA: TGTGCCAGCAGCTTAGCCAGGGCCTATTCTGATAAACTGTTTTTT.

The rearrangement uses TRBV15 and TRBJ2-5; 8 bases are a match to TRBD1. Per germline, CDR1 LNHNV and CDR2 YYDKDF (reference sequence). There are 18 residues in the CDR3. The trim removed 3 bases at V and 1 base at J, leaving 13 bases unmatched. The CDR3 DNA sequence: TGTGCCACCAGCAGGCAATACTTAGGGGGACAGGCCCAAGAGACCCAGTACTTC. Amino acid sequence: CATSRQYLGGQAQETQYF. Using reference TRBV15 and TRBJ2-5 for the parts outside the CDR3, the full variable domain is DAMVIQNPRYQVTQFGKPVTLSCSQTLNHNVMYWYQQKSSQAPKLLFHYYDKDFNNEADTPDNFQSRRPNTSFCFLDIRSPGLGDTAMYLCATSRQYLGGQAQETQYFGPGTRLLVL.